Listed here is a single TCR beta chain. Trimming at V came to 4 bases and at J to 5 bases, leaving 6 bases not matched to a gene. Germline V gene sequence: CDR1 MGHDK, CDR2 SYGVNS. The CDR3 extends over 14 amino acids. The data were taken from a study of shared clonotypes between healthy human individuals. The protocol was immunoSEQ multiplex PCR, while the TCRdb copy is restricted to in-frame clones and leaves out a portion. The top ten hold approximately 1.2% of the sample, which has under 2,000,000 clones, about 95% seen once. Positively selected for CCR7, the CD45RO-negative cells used as naive CD8 cells excluded terminally differentiated effector memory CD45RA+ cells. Each of the donors was a healthy adult who was HIV-negative and had not had a recent acute infection or vaccination.

Sequencing was carried out using naive CD8+ T cells sorted from blood. V and J are TRBV25-1 and TRBJ2-5, with TRBD1 matching 8 bases. The origin of this receptor is a man younger than 35 in good health. As DNA, the CDR3 is TGTGCCAGCAGTGCCACAGGGGGAATGGAGACCCAGTACTTC. This gives the protein CASSATGGMETQYF.